This passage covers 9 T cell receptor beta chains from one sample sequenced in a study of cytomegalovirus exposure and HLA in healthy donors (dated by TCRdb to 2016 to 2017). The receptor library was made with the immunoSEQ multiplex PCR assay. Here the immuneACCESS table is served through TCRdb, limited to in-frame sequences with V and J called. Missing clones are a known gap in these copies; in checked studies unresolved V genes cover under half, and the rest lacks a known reason. This sample comprises under 130,000 clones, about 88% of them detected only once. The ten largest clones take up approximately 4% of the sample. The sequenced material came from PBMCs. The receptors come from a woman aged 18-30 years in good health and CMV-seropositive.

The chain carries TRBV9 and TRBJ2-5, with D maybe TRBD1 (6 bases). The CDR3 is made up of 15 amino acids. Trimming pared 0 bases from V and 5 bases from J, leaving 14 bases between. Germline V lookup: CDR1 SGDLS, CDR2 YYNGEE. As DNA, the CDR3 is TGTGCCAGCAGCGTAGGGACAGCCGACGGGGAGACCCAGTACTTC. Amino acid sequence: CASSVGTADGETQYF.

The chain's CDR3 is CASSFGTGADEQFF. CDR3 in DNA: TGTGCCAGCAGTTTCGGGACGGGAGCGGATGAGCAGTTCTTC. V and J are TRBV6-1 and TRBJ2-1; TRBD2 might be the D (6 bases). CDR1 is MNHNS and CDR2 is SASEGT in the germline V gene. The length of the CDR3 is 14 residues. Trimming cost V 5 bases and J 8 bases, with 16 bases left between them.

This clone was recorded once. The V call is TRBV10-2, the J call TRBJ2-7, with 8 bases fitting TRBD2. V trimming: 8 bases; J trimming: 0 bases; junction bases outside the gene matches: 3. This CDR3 has 13 amino acids. The germline V gene encodes CDR1 WSHSY and CDR2 SAAADI. As DNA, the CDR3 is TGCGCCAGCGAAGGGACTAGCTCCTACGAGCAGTACTTC. Translating gives CASEGTSSYEQYF.

The chain combines TRBV10-3 with TRBJ2-7, with TRBD1 matching 8 bases. Germline loops: CDR1 ENHRY, CDR2 SYGVKD. The CDR3 is made up of 13 amino acids. Trimming took 10 bases from V and 2 from J; bases not matched to a gene: 7. The CDR3, as DNA: TGTGCCAGTGGACAGGGACAAACCTACGAGCAGTACTTC. Protein sequence: CASGQGQTYEQYF.

The chain employs TRBV6-6 and TRBJ2-2, with unresolved D. Germline-derived CDR1 and CDR2 are MNHNY and SVGAGI (reference sequence). The CDR3 totals 13 residues. Trimming pared 2 bases from V and 3 bases from J, leaving 4 bases between. The CDR3 spells CASSYQDTGELFF. The CDR3 DNA follows: TGTGCCAGCAGTTACCAGGACACCGGGGAGCTGTTTTTT.

The chain links TRBV15 to TRBJ1-3; TRBD1 matches at 9 bases. CDR3 length equals 15 residues. Germline trimming cut 3 bases from V and 11 bases from J; bases unmatched to any gene: 11. The germline V gene has CDR1 LNHNV and CDR2 YYDKDF (reference sequence). CDR3 bases: TGTGCCACCAGCAGGATACCGGGACAGGGACGGGCCATATATTTT. Its protein is CATSRIPGQGRAIYF.

The genes are TRBV28 and TRBJ2-7, with 13 bases fitting TRBD2. The CDR3 extends over 16 amino acids. Germline V gene lookup returns CDR1 MDHEN and CDR2 SYDVKM. The trim removed 6 bases at V and 1 base at J, leaving 6 bases unmatched. CDR3: CASRTRGLAGSYEQYF. For the CDR3, the DNA is TGTGCCAGCAGGACTAGGGGACTAGCGGGGTCCTACGAGCAGTACTTC.

The V call is TRBV6-1, the J call TRBJ1-6, with D uncertain. V was cut by 2 bases and J by 0 bases, with 5 bases left in between. Germline CDR1 is MNHNS and CDR2 is SASEGT. The CDR3 has 15 residues. Written as DNA, the CDR3 is TGTGCCAGCAGTGAAACCTACTCCTATAATTCACCCCTCCACTTT. Translated, it gives CASSETYSYNSPLHF.

This rearrangement joins TRBV28 to TRBJ1-1; tentative D call: TRBD1 (6 bases). In germline, CDR1 is MDHEN, CDR2 SYDVKM. Trimming removed 4 bases from V and 6 bases from J, with 15 bases in between. The CDR3 length is 14 residues. In DNA, the CDR3 is TGTGCCAGCAGTTGGGACACGCGGACCCCTGAAGCTTTCTTT. This codes for CASSWDTRTPEAFF.